This T cell receptor beta chain was found in a study of early T cells in non-severe SARS-CoV-2 infection. Study as a whole: Unpaired chains resulted from sequencing bulk RNA of unsorted whole blood. The study, taken as a whole, reports: Matching results from VDJdb favored anti-spike CD8 responses, leaving private and CD4 specificities undetected.

Only a few counts were recorded for this clonotype. The antigen is unknown. Germline-derived CDR1 and CDR2 are DFQATT and SNEGSKA (reference sequence). The CDR3 length is 13 residues. Trimming took off 3 bases at V and 2 bases at J, with 11 bases between the two ends. cDNA molecules, individually, were tagged with unique molecular identifiers. Using its own MiXCR run on the 5' RACE reads, TCRdb lists one record per CDR3 protein. The table shows fewer than 110,000 distinct CDR3 sequences, with around 10% occurring only once. Sequencing used whole blood. This sequence was found in an adult who was a healthcare worker with PCR-confirmed SARS-CoV-2 infection or an uninfected control (not recorded which). The genes are TRBV20-1 and TRBJ2-7; no clear D. Written as DNA, the CDR3 is TGCAGTGCTAGTTCGCGTCTTACCTACGAGCAGTACTTC. It encodes CSASSRLTYEQYF.